This TCR beta chain was sequenced during a study of T-cell reconstitution after alpha-beta-depleted transplantation in children. As it was prepared, the TCRbeta library received unique molecular identifiers. Using its own MiXCR run on the PCR reads, TCRdb lists one record per CDR3 protein. The sample has approximately 270,000 distinct CDR3 sequences; approximately 9.6% are singletons. V lost 2 bases to trimming and J lost 1 base, with 7 bases between them. Looked up from germline, CDR1 is SEHNR and CDR2 is FQNEAQ (reference sequence). This CDR3 spans 14 amino acids. The table lists this clonotype with many counts.

The specimen comprised PBMCs from the stem cell graft donor, sampled from the stem cell graft. The TCR sequence derives from a human donor who donated a stem cell graft to a child with SCID. The chain joins TRBV7-9 to TRBJ2-3; D remains unclear. DNA of the CDR3: TGTGCCAGCAGCTTACTTCAGGGCACAGATACGCAGTATTTT. This translates into CASSLLQGTDTQYF.